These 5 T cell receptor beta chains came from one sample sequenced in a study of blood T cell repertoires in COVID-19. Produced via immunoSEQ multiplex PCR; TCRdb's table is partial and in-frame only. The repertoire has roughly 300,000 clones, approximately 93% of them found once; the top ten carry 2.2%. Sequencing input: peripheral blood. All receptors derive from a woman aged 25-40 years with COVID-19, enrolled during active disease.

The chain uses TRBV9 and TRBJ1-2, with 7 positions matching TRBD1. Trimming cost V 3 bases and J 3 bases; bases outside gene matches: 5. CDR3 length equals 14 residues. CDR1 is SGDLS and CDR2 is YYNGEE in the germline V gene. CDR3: CASSEAGQHYGYTF. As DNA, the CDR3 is TGTGCCAGCAGCGAGGCGGGACAGCACTATGGCTACACCTTC.

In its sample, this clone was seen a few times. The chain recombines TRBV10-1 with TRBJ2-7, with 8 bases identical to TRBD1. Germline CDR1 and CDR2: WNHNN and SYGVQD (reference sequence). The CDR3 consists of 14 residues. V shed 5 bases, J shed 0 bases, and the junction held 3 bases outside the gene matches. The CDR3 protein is CASSKDRVSYEQYF. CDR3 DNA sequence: TGCGCCAGCAGTAAGGACAGGGTCTCCTACGAGCAGTACTTC.

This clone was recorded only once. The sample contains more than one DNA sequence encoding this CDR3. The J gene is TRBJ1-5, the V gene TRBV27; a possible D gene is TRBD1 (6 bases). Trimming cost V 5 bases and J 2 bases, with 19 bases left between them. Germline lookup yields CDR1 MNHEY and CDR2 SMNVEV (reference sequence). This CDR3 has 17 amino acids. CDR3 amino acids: CASSRGQNLIRNQPQHF. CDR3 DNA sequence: TGTGCCAGCAGTAGAGGACAGAACCTTATTCGCAATCAGCCCCAGCATTTT.

CDR3 region: CASSESADTQQAFF. DNA of the CDR3: TGCGCCAGCAGTGAGTCTGCAGATACCCAACAAGCTTTCTTT. The chain uses TRBV10-1 and TRBJ1-1, with unresolved D. V was shortened by 0 bases and J by 9 bases, with 14 bases between the two germline ends. This CDR3 is built from 14 residues. The germline gives CDR1 WNHNN, CDR2 SYGVQD (reference sequence).

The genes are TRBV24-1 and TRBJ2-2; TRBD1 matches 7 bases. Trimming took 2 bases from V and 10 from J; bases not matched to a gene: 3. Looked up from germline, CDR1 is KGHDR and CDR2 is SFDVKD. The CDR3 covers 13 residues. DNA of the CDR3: TGTGCCACCAGTGATTACAGGGGACCGGAGCTGTTTTTT. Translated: CATSDYRGPELFF.